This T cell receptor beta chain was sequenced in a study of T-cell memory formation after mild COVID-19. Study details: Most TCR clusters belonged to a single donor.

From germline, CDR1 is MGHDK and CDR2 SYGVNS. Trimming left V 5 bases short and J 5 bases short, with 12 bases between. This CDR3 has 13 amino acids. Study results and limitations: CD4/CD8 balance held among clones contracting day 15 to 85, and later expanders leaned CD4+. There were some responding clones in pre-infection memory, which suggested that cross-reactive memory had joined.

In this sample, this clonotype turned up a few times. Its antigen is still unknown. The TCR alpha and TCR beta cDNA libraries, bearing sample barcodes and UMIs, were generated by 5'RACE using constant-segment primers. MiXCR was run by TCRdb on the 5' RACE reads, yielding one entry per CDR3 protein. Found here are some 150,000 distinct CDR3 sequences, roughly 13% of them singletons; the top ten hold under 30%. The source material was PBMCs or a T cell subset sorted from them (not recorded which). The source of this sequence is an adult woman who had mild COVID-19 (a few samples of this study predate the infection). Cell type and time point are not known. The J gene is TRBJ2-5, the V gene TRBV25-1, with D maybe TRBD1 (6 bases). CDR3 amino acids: CASSTTGSETQYF. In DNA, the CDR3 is TGTGCCAGCAGTACCACAGGGTCCGAGACCCAGTACTTC.